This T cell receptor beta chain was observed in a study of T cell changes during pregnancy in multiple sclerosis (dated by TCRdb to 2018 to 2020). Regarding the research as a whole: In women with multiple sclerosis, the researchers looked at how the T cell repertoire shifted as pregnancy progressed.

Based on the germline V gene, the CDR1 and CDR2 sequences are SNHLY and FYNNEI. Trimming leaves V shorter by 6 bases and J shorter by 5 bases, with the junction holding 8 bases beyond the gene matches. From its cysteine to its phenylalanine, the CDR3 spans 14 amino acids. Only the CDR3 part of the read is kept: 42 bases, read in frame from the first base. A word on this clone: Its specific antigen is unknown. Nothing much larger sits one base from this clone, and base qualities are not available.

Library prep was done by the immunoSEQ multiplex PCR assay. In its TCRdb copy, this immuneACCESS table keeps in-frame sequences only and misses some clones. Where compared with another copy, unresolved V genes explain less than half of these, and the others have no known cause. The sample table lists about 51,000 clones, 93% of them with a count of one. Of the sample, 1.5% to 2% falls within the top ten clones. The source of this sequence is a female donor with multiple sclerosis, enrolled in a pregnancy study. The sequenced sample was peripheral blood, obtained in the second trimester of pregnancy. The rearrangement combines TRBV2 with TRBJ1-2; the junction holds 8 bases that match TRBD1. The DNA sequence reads TGTGCCAGCAGCGCCCAAAACAGGGGGTATGGCTACACCTTC. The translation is CASSAQNRGYGYTF.